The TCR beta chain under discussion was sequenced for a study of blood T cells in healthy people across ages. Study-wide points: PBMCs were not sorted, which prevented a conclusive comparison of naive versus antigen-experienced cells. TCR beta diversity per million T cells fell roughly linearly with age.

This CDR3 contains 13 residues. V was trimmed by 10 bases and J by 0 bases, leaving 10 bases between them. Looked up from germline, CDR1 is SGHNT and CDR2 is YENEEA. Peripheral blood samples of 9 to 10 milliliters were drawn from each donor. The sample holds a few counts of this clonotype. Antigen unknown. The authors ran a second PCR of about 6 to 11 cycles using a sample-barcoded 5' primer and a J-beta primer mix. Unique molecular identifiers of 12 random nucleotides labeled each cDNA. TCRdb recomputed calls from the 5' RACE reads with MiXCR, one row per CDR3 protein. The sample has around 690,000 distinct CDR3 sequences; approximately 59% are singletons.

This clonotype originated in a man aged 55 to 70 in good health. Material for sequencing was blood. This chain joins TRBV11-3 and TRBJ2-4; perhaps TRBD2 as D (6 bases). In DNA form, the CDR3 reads TGTGCCACCACGGGGGTAGCCAAAAACATTCAGTACTTC. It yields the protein CATTGVAKNIQYF.